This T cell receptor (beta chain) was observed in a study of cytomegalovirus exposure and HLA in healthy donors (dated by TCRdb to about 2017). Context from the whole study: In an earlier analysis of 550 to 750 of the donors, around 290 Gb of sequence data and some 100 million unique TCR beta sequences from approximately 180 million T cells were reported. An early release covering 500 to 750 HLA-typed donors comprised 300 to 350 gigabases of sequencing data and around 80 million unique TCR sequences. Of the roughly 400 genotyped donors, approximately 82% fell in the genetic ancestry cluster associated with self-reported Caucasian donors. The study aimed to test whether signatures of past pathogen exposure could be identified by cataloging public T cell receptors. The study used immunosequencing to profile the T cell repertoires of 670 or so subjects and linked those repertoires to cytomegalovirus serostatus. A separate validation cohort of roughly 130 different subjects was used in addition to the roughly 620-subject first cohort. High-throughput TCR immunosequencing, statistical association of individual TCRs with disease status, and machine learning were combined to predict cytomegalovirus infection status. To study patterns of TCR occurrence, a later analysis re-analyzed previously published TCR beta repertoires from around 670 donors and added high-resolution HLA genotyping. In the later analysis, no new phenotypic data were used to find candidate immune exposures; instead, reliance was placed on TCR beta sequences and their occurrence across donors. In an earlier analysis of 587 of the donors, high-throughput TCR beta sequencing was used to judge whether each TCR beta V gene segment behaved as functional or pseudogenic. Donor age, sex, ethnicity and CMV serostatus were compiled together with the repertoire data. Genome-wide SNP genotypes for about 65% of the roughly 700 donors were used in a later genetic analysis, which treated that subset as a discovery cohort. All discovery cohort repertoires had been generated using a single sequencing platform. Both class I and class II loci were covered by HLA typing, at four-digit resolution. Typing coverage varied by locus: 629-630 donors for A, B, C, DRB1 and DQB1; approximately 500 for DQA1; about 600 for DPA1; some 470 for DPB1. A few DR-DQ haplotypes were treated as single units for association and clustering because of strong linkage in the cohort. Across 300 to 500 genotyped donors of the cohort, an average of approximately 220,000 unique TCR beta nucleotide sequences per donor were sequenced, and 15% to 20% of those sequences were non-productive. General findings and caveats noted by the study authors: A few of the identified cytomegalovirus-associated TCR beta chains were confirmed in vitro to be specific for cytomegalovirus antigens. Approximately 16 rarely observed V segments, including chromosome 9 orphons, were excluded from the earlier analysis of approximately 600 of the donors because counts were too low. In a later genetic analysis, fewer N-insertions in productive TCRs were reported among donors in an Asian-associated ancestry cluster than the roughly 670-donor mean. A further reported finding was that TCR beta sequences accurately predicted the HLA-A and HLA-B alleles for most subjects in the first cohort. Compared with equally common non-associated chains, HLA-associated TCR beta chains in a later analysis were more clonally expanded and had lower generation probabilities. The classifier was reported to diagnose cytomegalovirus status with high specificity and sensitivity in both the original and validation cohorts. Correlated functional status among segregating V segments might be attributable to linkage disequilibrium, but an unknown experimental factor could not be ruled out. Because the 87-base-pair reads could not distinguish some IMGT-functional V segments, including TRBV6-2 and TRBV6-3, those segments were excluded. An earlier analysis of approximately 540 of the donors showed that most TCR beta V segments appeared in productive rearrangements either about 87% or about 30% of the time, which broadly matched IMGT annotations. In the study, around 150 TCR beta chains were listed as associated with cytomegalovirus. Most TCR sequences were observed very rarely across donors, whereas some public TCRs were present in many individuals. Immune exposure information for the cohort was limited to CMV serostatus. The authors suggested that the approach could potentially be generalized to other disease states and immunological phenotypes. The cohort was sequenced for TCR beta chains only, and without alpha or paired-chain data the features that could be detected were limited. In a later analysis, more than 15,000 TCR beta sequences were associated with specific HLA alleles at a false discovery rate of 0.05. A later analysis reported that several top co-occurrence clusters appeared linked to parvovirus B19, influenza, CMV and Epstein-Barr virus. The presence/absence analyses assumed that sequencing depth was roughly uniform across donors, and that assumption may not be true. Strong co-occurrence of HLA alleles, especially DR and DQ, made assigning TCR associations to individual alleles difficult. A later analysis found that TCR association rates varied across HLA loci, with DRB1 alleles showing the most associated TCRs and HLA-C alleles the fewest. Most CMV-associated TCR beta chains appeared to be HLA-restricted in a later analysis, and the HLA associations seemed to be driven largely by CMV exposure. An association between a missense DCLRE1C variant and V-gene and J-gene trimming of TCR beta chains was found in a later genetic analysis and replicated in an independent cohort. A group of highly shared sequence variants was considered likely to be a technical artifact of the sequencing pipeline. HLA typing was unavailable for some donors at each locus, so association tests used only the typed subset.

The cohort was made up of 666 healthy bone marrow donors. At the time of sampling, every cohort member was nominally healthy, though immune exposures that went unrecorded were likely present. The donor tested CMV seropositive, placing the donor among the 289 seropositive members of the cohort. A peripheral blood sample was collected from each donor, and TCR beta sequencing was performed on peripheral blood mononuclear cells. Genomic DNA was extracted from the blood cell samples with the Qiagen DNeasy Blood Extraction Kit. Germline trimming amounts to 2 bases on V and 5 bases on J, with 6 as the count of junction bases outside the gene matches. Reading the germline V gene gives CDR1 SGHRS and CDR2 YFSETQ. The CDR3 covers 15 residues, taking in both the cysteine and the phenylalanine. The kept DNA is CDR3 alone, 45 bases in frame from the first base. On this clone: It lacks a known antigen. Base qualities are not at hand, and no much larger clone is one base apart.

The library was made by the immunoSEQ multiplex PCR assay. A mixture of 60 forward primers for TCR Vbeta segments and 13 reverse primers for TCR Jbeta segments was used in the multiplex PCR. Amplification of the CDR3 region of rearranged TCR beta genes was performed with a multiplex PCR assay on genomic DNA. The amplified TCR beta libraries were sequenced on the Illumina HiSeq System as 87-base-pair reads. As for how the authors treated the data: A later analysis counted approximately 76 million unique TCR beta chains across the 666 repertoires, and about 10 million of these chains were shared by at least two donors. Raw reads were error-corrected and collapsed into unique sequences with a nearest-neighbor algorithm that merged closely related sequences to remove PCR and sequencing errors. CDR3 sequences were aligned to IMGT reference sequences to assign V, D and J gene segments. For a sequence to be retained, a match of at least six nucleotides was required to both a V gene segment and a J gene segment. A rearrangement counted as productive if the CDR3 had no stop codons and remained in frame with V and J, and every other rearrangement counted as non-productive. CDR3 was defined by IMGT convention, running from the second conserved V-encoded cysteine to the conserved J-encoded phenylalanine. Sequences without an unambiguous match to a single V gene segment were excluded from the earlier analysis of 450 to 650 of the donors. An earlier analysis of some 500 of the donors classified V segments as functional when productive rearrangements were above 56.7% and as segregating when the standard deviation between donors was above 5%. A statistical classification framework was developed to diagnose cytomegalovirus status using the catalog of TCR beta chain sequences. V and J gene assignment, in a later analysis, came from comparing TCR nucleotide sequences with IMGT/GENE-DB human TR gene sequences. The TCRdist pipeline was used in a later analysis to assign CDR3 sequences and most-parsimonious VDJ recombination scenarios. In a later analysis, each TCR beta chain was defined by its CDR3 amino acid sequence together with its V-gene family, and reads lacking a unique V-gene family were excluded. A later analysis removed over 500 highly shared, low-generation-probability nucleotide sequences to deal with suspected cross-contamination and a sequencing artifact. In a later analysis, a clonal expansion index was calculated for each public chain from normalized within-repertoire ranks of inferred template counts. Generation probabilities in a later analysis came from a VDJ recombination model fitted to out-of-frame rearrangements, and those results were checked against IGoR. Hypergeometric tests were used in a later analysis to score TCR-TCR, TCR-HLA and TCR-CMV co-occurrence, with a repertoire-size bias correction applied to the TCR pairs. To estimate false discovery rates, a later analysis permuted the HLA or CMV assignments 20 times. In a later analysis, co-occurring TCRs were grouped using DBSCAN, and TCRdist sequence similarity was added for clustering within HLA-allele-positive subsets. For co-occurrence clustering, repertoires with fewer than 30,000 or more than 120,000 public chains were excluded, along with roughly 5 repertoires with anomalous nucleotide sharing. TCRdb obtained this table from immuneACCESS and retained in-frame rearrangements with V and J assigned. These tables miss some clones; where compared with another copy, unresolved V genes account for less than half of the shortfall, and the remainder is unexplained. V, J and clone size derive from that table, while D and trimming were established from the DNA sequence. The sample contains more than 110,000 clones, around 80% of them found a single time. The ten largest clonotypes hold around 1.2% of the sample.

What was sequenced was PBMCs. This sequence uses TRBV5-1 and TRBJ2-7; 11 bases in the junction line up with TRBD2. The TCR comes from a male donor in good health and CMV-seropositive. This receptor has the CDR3 CASSFVAGGPNEQYF. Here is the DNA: TGCGCCAGCAGCTTTGTAGCGGGAGGGCCGAACGAGCAGTACTTC.